This T cell receptor (beta chain) was identified during a study of read filtering for tumor transcriptome and immune sequencing. This clonotype was counted between two and nine times. This library used about 360 ng RNA and molecular barcoded adaptors spanning alpha/delta and beta/gamma chains. TCRdb itself ran the reads through MiXCR, one entry per CDR3 protein. The sample holds over 90,000 distinct CDR3 sequences, roughly 21% seen once. The V gene's germline CDR1 is MDHEN and CDR2 SYDVKM. CDR3 length equals 14 residues. V was pared by 7 bases and J by 5 bases, with 7 bases of the junction left unmatched.

What was sequenced was a population of CD138-negative cells sorted from bone marrow. The chain has TRBV28 and TRBJ1-5, with 8 bases matching TRBD1. This TCR was sampled from a donor older than 35 with multiple myeloma. CDR3 sequence (DNA): TGTGCCAGCATAGGGACAGGAGGAGATCAGCCCCAGCATTTT. Its protein product is CASIGTGGDQPQHF.